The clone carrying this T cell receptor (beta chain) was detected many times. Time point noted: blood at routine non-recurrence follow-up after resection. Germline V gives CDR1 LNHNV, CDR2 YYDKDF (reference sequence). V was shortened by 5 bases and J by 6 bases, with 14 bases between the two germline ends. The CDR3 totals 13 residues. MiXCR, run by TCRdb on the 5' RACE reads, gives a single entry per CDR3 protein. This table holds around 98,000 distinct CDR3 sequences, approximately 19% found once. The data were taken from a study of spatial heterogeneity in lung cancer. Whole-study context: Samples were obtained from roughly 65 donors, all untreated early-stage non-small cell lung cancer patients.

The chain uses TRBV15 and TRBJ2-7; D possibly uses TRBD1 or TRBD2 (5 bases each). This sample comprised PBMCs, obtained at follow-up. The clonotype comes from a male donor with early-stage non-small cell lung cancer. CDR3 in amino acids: CATSLPPGAEQYF. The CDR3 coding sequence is TGTGCCACCAGCCTCCCCCCCGGGGCCGAGCAGTACTTC.